The clone carrying this TCR beta chain appeared a few times. Antigen specificity is unknown. These data come from a study of cytomegalovirus exposure and HLA in healthy donors. Healthy individuals who donated bone marrow served as the donors. Trimming stripped 0 bases from V and 4 bases from J, with 4 bases between. CDR3 size: 12 residues. Germline V CDR1 and CDR2: SQVTM, ANQGSEA. Points from the study as a whole: The likely explanation for a cluster of highly shared sequence variants was sequencing artifact. Investigators reported 150 to 200 TCR beta chains as tied to cytomegalovirus. TRBV6-2, TRBV6-3 and some other V segments were unresolvable in 87-base-pair reads.

The PCR ran on 60 Vbeta and 13 Jbeta primers. TCRdb keeps only in-frame clones here, not all; method: immunoSEQ multiplex PCR. The sample consists of 180,000 or so clones, around 70% of them appearing once. The chain joins TRBV29-1 to TRBJ1-3; unclear D gene. This clonotype was sampled from a male donor in good health and CMV-seronegative. The specimen was PBMCs. The CDR3 DNA follows: TGCAGCGTTGAAGATCCAGGAAACACCATATATTTT. It encodes CSVEDPGNTIYF.